Following are 25 T cell receptor beta chains from one sample sequenced in a study of OX40 agonist ivuxolimab in advanced cancers. The protocol was immunoSEQ multiplex PCR, while the TCRdb copy is restricted to in-frame clones and leaves out a portion. The sample consists of approximately 73,000 clones, 85% to 90% of them appearing once. Source: CD4+ or CD8+ T cells sorted from blood, taken in a trial of the OX40 agonist ivuxolimab. The origin of the receptors is an adult with an advanced solid tumor such as melanoma, head and neck, liver or kidney cancer.

The genes are TRBV10-1 and TRBJ2-3, with TRBD1 as a possible D gene (6 bases). This CDR3 comprises 16 residues. Germline V CDR1 and CDR2: WNHNN, SYGVQD (reference sequence). With 3 bases removed from V and 0 bases from J, the gap between germline ends came to 13 bases. The DNA for the CDR3 is TGCGCCAGCAGTGAATTGGACAGACCTAGCACAGATACGCAGTATTTT. It translates to CASSELDRPSTDTQYF.

This chain links TRBV9 with TRBJ2-1; 11 bases fit TRBD2. The length of the CDR3 is 16 residues. V dropped 3 bases and J dropped 2; count of bases not matched to a gene: 4. In germline, CDR1 is SGDLS, CDR2 YYNGEE. The CDR3: CASSETSGMAYNEQFF. CDR3 nucleotide sequence: TGTGCCAGCAGCGAGACTAGCGGGATGGCCTACAATGAGCAGTTCTTC.

This rearrangement joins TRBV5-6 to TRBJ2-2; 8 nucleotides match TRBD2. The CDR3 extends over 14 amino acids. With V trimmed by 2 bases and J by 7 bases, 4 bases remained unmatched. Germline V gene lookup returns CDR1 SGHDT and CDR2 YYEEEE. CDR3 loop: CASSFRGGHGELFF. The CDR3 nucleotides are TGTGCCAGCAGCTTCCGGGGGGGCCACGGGGAGCTGTTTTTT. Combining the CDR3 with reference TRBV5-6 and TRBJ2-2 gives the whole variable domain DAGVTQSPTHLIKTRGQQVTLRCSPKSGHDTVSWYQQALGQGPQFIFQYYEEEERQRGNFPDRFSGHQFPNYSSELNVNALLLGDSALYLCASSFRGGHGELFFGEGSRLTVL.

The chain joins TRBV4-1 to TRBJ2-7; perhaps TRBD2 as D (6 bases). Per germline, CDR1 MGHRA and CDR2 YSYEKL. CDR3 length equals 15 residues. The germline V and J ends were trimmed by 0 bases and 0 bases, with 9 bases remaining between them. CDR3 bases: TGCGCCAGCAGCCAAGAGTGGCGGGGCTCCTACGAGCAGTACTTC. It codes for CASSQEWRGSYEQYF.

The table lists this clone with a count of one. This chain links TRBV20-1 with TRBJ2-4; D may be TRBD1 (6 bases). Germline-derived CDR1 and CDR2 are DFQATT and SNEGSKA (reference sequence). The CDR3 spans 11 residues. Trimming took 4 bases from V and 8 from J, leaving 9 bases between them. CDR3 coding DNA: TGCAGTGCTACAGGGGTGGACATTCAGTACTTC. Its translation: CSATGVDIQYF.

V gene TRBV12-2 combines with J gene TRBJ2-7. TRBV12-2 is classified as a pseudogene. This CDR3 is built from 19 residues. The CDR3 nucleotides are TGTGCAAGTCGCCCTCTCTTCTTCGGGGGCCGCGGTGCTTCCTACGAGCAGTACTTC. Amino acid sequence: CASRPLFFGGRGASYEQYF.

CDR3 sequence reads: CASSLSGLAGDEQFF. DNA of the CDR3: TGTGCCAGCAGTTTATCGGGACTAGCGGGAGATGAGCAGTTCTTC. The chain combines TRBV27 with TRBJ2-1; TRBD2 matches 14 bases. The ends lost 0 bases at V and 8 bases at J; junction bases unmatched: 0. CDR1 and CDR2 (germline): MNHEY, SMNVEV (reference sequence). The CDR3 is made up of 15 amino acids.

The chain combines TRBV7-9 with TRBJ1-3; D unclear. The V end was cut by 1 base, the J end by 0 bases, with 4 bases between. This CDR3 is built from 14 residues. Germline V gene data show CDR1 as SEHNR and CDR2 as FQNEAQ (reference sequence). The CDR3 protein is CASSLGPSGNTIYF. In nucleotides, the CDR3 is TGTGCCAGCAGCTTAGGGCCCTCTGGAAACACCATATATTTT.

This clone appeared a single time. This chain links TRBV11-2 with TRBJ2-7; D possibly corresponds to TRBD1 (6 bases). CDR1 is SGHAT, CDR2 FQNNGV, per germline. Trimming took off 1 base at V and 0 bases at J, with 10 bases between the two ends. This CDR3 is 15 amino acids long. The CDR3 DNA is TGTGCCAGCAGCTTAGTGACAGGCAGCTCCTACGAGCAGTACTTC. It specifies CASSLVTGSSYEQYF.

This clone was seen a single time. The V and J genes are TRBV15 and TRBJ2-1; weak D call: TRBD2 (6 bases). The V and J ends lost 0 bases and 5 bases respectively, with 14 bases between them. There are 16 residues in the CDR3. Germline V CDR1 and CDR2: LNHNV, YYDKDF (reference sequence). CDR3 nucleotides: TGTGCCACCAGCAGAGATTTTGGCGGGATAAACAATGAGCAGTTCTTC. It encodes CATSRDFGGINNEQFF.

This clone was seen a handful of times. This chain connects TRBV6-1 to TRBJ2-1, with TRBD2 as a possible D gene (5 bases). The CDR3 extends over 15 amino acids. V gave up 6 bases and J gave up 2 bases, with 14 bases separating them. Germline assignment: CDR1 MNHNS and CDR2 SASEGT. The DNA of the CDR3 is TGTGCCAGCAGGGCAGCGGAGCAAACCTACAATGAGCAGTTCTTC. It yields the protein CASRAAEQTYNEQFF.

V gene TRBV30 combines with J gene TRBJ2-5, with 7 nucleotides matching TRBD2. Germline V gene sequence: CDR1 GTSNPN, CDR2 SVGIG (reference sequence). V lost 2 bases to trimming and J lost 5 bases; unmatched junction nucleotides: 5. The CDR3 spans 13 residues. This CDR3 reads CAWSTWGGETQYF. CDR3 DNA: TGTGCCTGGAGTACATGGGGGGGGGAGACCCAGTACTTC. Full variable domain (outside the CDR3, taken from reference TRBV30 and TRBJ2-5): SQTIHQWPATLVQPVGSPLSLECTVEGTSNPNLYWYRQAAGRGLQLLFYSVGIGQISSEVPQNLSASRPQDRQFILSSKKLLLSDSGFYLCAWSTWGGETQYFGPGTRLLVL.

The rearrangement uses TRBV4-2 and TRBJ2-2; D perhaps matches TRBD2 (6 bases). Germline V CDR1 and CDR2: LGHNA, YNFKEQ. CDR3 size: 18 residues. V lost 2 bases and J 1 base, leaving 17 bases between the germline ends. CDR3 residues: CASSQRLGTSLNTGELFF. Here the CDR3 DNA reads TGTGCCAGCAGCCAAAGGCTAGGGACTTCCTTGAACACCGGGGAGCTGTTTTTT.

This chain connects TRBV7-2 to TRBJ2-1; 12 bases match TRBD2. The CDR3 runs 15 residues. Germline-derived CDR1 and CDR2 are SGHTA and FQGNSA. V was pared by 5 bases and J by 5 bases, with 4 bases of the junction left unmatched. The CDR3 spells CASSVGLAGNNEQFF. The CDR3 DNA is TGTGCCAGCAGCGTCGGACTAGCGGGAAACAATGAGCAGTTCTTC.

The rearrangement links TRBV5-6 to TRBJ2-5; 7 bases match TRBD2. The CDR3 spans 12 residues. CDR1 is SGHDT, CDR2 YYEEEE, per germline. J was trimmed by 12 bases and V by 4 bases; bases with no gene match: 9. CDR3 amino acids: CASSRAGLAEYF. Written as DNA, the CDR3 is TGTGCCAGCAGCCGTGCGGGGCTAGCGGAGTACTTC.

The genes are TRBV10-3 and TRBJ1-4, with D perhaps matching TRBD1 (6 bases). Trimming stripped 5 bases from V and 7 bases from J, with 11 bases between. The length of the CDR3 is 13 residues. Germline CDR1 ENHRY, CDR2 SYGVKD. CDR3: CAISITGFEKLFF. In nucleotides, the CDR3 is TGTGCCATCAGTATAACAGGGTTTGAAAAACTGTTTTTT.

The chain joins TRBV4-1 to TRBJ2-7; D not resolved. The germline V and J ends were trimmed by 3 bases and 1 base, with 10 bases remaining between them. The CDR3 totals 14 residues. Germline assignment: CDR1 MGHRA and CDR2 YSYEKL. The CDR3 sequence is CASSQGIQSYEQYF. Here the CDR3 DNA reads TGCGCCAGCAGCCAGGGTATTCAGTCCTACGAGCAGTACTTC.

V usage is TRBV5-1 and J usage is TRBJ2-1; TRBD2 might be the D (6 bases). The V end was cut by 0 bases, the J end by 8 bases, with 15 bases between. This CDR3 comprises 15 residues. Germline loops: CDR1 SGHRS, CDR2 YFSETQ. The DNA of the CDR3 is TGCGCCAGCAGCTTGGACGGGAGAAGTGGAGATGAGCAGTTCTTC. Protein sequence: CASSLDGRSGDEQFF.

The chain recombines TRBV28 with TRBJ2-2; 11 bases line up with TRBD2. Germline assignment: CDR1 MDHEN and CDR2 SYDVKM. CDR3 length equals 17 residues. V was pared by 3 bases and J by 0 bases, with 3 bases of the junction left unmatched. CDR3 sequence: CASSLRTSGPNTGELFF. In DNA, the CDR3 is TGTGCCAGCAGTTTGAGGACTAGCGGGCCGAACACCGGGGAGCTGTTTTTT.

The V and J genes are TRBV10-3 and TRBJ2-5; the D gene is possibly TRBD2 (6 bases). CDR1 is ENHRY and CDR2 is SYGVKD in the germline V gene. The CDR3 contains 14 residues. Trimming removed 3 bases at V and 3 bases at J, with 11 bases between. In DNA, the CDR3 is TGTGCCATCAGTGACTCCGGGAGTAAAGAGACCCAGTACTTC. As protein: CAISDSGSKETQYF.

The chain has TRBV19 and TRBJ1-2; D gene uncertain. Per the germline V gene, CDR1 is LNHDA and CDR2 is SQIVND (reference sequence). CDR3 length equals 13 residues. V shed 5 bases and J shed 4 bases, with 11 bases lying between them. CDR3 DNA: TGTGCCAGTAGTCCGACCGAGGGCTATGGCTACACCTTC. Encoded protein: CASSPTEGYGYTF.

The chain links TRBV6-6 to TRBJ1-5; no clear D gene. This CDR3 has 15 residues. From germline, CDR1 is MNHNY and CDR2 SVGAGI (reference sequence). V was clipped by 3 bases and J by 0 bases, with 9 bases between them. The CDR3 reads CASSYTHSSNQPQHF. CDR3 bases: TGTGCCAGCAGTTATACCCACAGTAGCAATCAGCCCCAGCATTTT.

The V call is TRBV9, the J call TRBJ2-2; D call uncertain. The V and J ends lost 3 bases and 6 bases respectively, with 18 bases between them. The CDR3 loop spans 16 amino acids. The germline V gene encodes CDR1 SGDLS and CDR2 YYNGEE. The CDR3 coding sequence is TGTGCCAGCAGCGCCTGGGATATTTATTCCCCCGGGGAGCTGTTTTTT. Amino acids: CASSAWDIYSPGELFF.

J is TRBJ1-3 and V is TRBV28, with unresolved D. The length of the CDR3 is 14 residues. Germline assignment: CDR1 MDHEN and CDR2 SYDVKM. V shed 2 bases and J shed 2 bases, with 7 bases lying between them. The CDR3 is CASSLVETGNTIYF. The CDR3 DNA sequence: TGTGCCAGCAGTTTAGTGGAAACTGGAAACACCATATATTTT.

The chain couples TRBV27 to TRBJ1-1; D remains unclear. The CDR3 consists of 11 residues. The germline V and J ends were trimmed by 1 base and 8 bases, with 5 bases remaining between them. Germline CDR1 is MNHEY and CDR2 is SMNVEV (reference sequence). CDR3 loop: CASSLLGEAFF. The CDR3, as DNA: TGTGCCAGCAGTTTATTAGGGGAAGCTTTCTTT.